This T cell receptor beta chain originates from a study of cytomegalovirus exposure and HLA in healthy donors. With 0 bases removed from V and 9 bases from J, the gap between germline ends came to 10 bases. From germline, CDR1 is SSHAT and CDR2 FNYEAQ (reference sequence). This CDR3 is built from 13 residues. In the PCR, 60 Vbeta and 13 Jbeta primers were used. Repertoires were generated with immunoSEQ multiplex PCR, while TCRdb's copy carries only in-frame clones and drops some. The data contain approximately 120,000 clones, 81% of them seen just once; the ten biggest clones take up under 2.5%. The rearrangement links TRBV7-7 to TRBJ2-3; D is unresolved. The receptor was derived from a woman aged 25 to 39 in good health and CMV-seronegative. The sequencing sample was made of PBMCs. The CDR3, as DNA: TGTGCCAGCAGCTTAGCGCCCAGCAGGACGCAGTATTTT. Its translation: CASSLAPSRTQYF.